The rows below give T cell receptor beta chains drawn from one sample of a study of T cell changes during pregnancy in multiple sclerosis. Sequencing used immunoSEQ multiplex PCR; TCRdb keeps in-frame clones, though not all of them. The data contain around 60,000 clones, approximately 92% of them seen just once; the ten biggest clones take up approximately 0.35%. The starting material was CD4+ T cells from peripheral blood mononuclear cells, obtained before pregnancy. These receptors came from a female donor with multiple sclerosis, enrolled in a pregnancy study. Both conserved end residues are part of each CDR3. A D gene is named only where the DNA matches it firmly. Size tells how often a clone was seen (once, few, many) or the class of an expanded clone, and some rows leave it out.

CDR3 protein	CDR3 DNA	CDR3 length	D gene	clone size	V gene	J gene
CAWGGGAGEQYF	TGTGCCTGGGGAGGTGGAGCGGGGGAGCAGTACTTC	12	TRBD2	-	TRBV30	TRBJ2-7
CASSERTSGITDTQYF	TGTGCCAGCAGCGAACGGACTAGCGGCATCACAGATACGCAGTATTTT	16	TRBD2	-	TRBV9	TRBJ2-3
CASSEQANPYYEQYF	TGTGCCAGCAGTGAACAGGCTAACCCTTACTACGAGCAGTACTTC	15	-	-	TRBV6-1	TRBJ2-7
CASSLGQGYTGELFF	TGTGCCAGCAGCTTGGGTCAGGGGTACACCGGGGAGCTGTTTTTT	15	-	few	TRBV7-9	TRBJ2-2
CASSPPEVGADTQYF	TGTGCCAGCTCACCACCGGAGGTTGGAGCAGATACGCAGTATTTT	15	-	-	TRBV18	TRBJ2-3
CASSEVFKDRGRNEQFF	TGTGCCAGCAGTGAGGTGTTCAAGGACAGGGGGCGCAATGAGCAGTTCTTC	17	TRBD1	-	TRBV2	TRBJ2-1
CASSVGKASTGGYETQYF	TGTGCCAGCAGCGTAGGGAAAGCGTCCACAGGGGGCTATGAGACCCAGTACTTC	18	TRBD1	-	TRBV9	TRBJ2-5
CASSTYRTSGSSYNEQFF	TGTGCCAGTAGTACCTACCGGACTAGCGGGAGCTCCTACAATGAGCAGTTCTTC	18	TRBD2	-	TRBV19	TRBJ2-1
CASSDLTGNHYEQYF	TGTGCCAGCAGTGACCTGACAGGGAACCACTACGAGCAGTACTTC	15	TRBD1	-	TRBV6-1	TRBJ2-7
CASSPRLAETQYF	TGTGCCAGCTCACCTAGACTAGCAGAGACCCAGTACTTC	13	TRBD2	-	TRBV18	TRBJ2-5
CASSLGHLNTEAFF	TGCGCCAGCAGCCTGGGACACTTGAACACTGAAGCTTTCTTT	14	-	-	TRBV10-2	TRBJ1-1
CSAGLQGIQYF	TGCAGTGCTGGTCTACAGGGAATCCAGTACTTC	11	-	few	TRBV20-1	TRBJ2-5
CASSQHRGRYNEQFF	TGTGCCAGCAGCCAACACAGGGGTAGGTACAATGAGCAGTTCTTC	15	TRBD1	-	TRBV5-6	TRBJ2-1
CASRTGVSQPQHF	TGTGCCAGCAGGACAGGGGTGAGTCAGCCCCAGCATTTT	13	TRBD1	-	TRBV6-5	TRBJ1-5
CAISGTLVGQQFF	TGTGCCATCAGTGGGACTCTGGTGGGTCAGCAGTTCTTC	13	-	-	TRBV10-3	TRBJ2-1
CASNRGVDYGYTF	TGTGCCAGCAACAGGGGAGTTGACTATGGCTACACCTTC	13	TRBD1	-	TRBV19	TRBJ1-2
CASSLSGGRTEAFF	TGTGCCAGCAGTTTATCGGGGGGGAGGACTGAAGCTTTCTTT	14	-	-	TRBV28	TRBJ1-1
CASSLLLAGQGPPLHF	TGCGCCAGCAGCCTCCTCTTGGCGGGACAGGGCCCTCCCCTCCACTTT	16	TRBD1	-	TRBV4-3	TRBJ1-6
CASSSTLGGAGGYTF	TGTGCCAGCAGCTCCACATTAGGGGGCGCGGGTGGCTACACCTTC	15	TRBD1	-	TRBV7-2	TRBJ1-2
CASSSRTSGVNEQFF	TGTGCCAGCAGTTCGCGGACTAGCGGGGTAAATGAGCAGTTCTTC	15	TRBD2	-	TRBV27	TRBJ2-1
CASSHILTSGRPNRVEQFF	TGTGCCAGCAGCCATATATTGACTAGCGGGAGGCCTAATCGGGTTGAGCAGTTCTTC	19	TRBD2	-	TRBV14	TRBJ2-1
CASSPGDRGMGNEQYF	TGTGCCAGCAGCCCAGGGGACAGGGGGATGGGCAACGAGCAGTACTTC	16	TRBD1	-	TRBV7-8	TRBJ2-7
CASSIRAKNIQYF	TGTGCCAGTAGTATCAGGGCCAAAAACATTCAGTACTTC	13	-	-	TRBV19	TRBJ2-4
CASSLYAGLSTDTQYF	TGTGCCAGCAGCTTATATGCGGGATTGAGCACAGATACGCAGTATTTT	16	-	-	TRBV7-3	TRBJ2-3
CASSPRDSQLYEQYF	TGCGCCAGCAGCCCCCGGGACTCTCAGTTATACGAGCAGTACTTC	15	-	-	TRBV5-1	TRBJ2-7
CAWSPRRAFF	TGTGCCTGGAGCCCTCGGAGAGCTTTCTTT	10	-	-	TRBV30	TRBJ1-1
CASSYRASGANVLTF	TGTGCCAGCAGCTACAGGGCGTCTGGGGCCAACGTCCTGACTTTC	15	-	-	TRBV7-2	TRBJ2-6
CASSRDRGQDGYTF	TGTGCCAGCAGCCGGGACAGGGGGCAGGATGGCTACACCTTC	14	TRBD1	-	TRBV7-2	TRBJ1-2
CASSSIVRSYEQYF	TGCGCCAGCAGCTCCATAGTCAGGTCCTACGAGCAGTACTTC	14	-	once	TRBV5-1	TRBJ2-7
CASSYRGLADYEQYF	TGTGCCAGCAGTTATCGAGGACTAGCGGATTACGAGCAGTACTTC	15	TRBD2	few	TRBV6-5	TRBJ2-7
CASSSRGSGRAREQFF	TGTGCCAGCAGCAGCCGGGGAAGCGGGAGGGCGAGGGAGCAGTTCTTC	16	TRBD2	-	TRBV14	TRBJ2-1
CASSLVGTGGYNEQFF	TGTGCCAGCAGCTTAGTTGGGACAGGGGGTTACAATGAGCAGTTCTTC	16	TRBD1	-	TRBV7-9	TRBJ2-1
CASSLRNSGFSYEQYF	TGTGCCAGCAGCTTAAGAAATTCGGGATTCTCCTACGAGCAGTACTTC	16	-	-	TRBV11-1	TRBJ2-7
CSASQVLNTEAFF	TGCAGCGCTTCACAGGTACTGAACACTGAAGCTTTCTTT	13	-	-	TRBV29-1	TRBJ1-1
CASSLTGANTEAFF	TGTGCCAGCAGTCTGACAGGGGCTAATACTGAAGCTTTCTTT	14	TRBD1	-	TRBV28	TRBJ1-1
CASSRTGSGANVLTF	TGTGCCAGCAGCCGGACAGGGTCCGGGGCCAACGTCCTGACTTTC	15	TRBD1	-	TRBV6-5	TRBJ2-6
CASSDRLGEKLFF	TGTGCCAGCAGTGACAGGCTAGGAGAAAAACTGTTTTTT	13	-	-	TRBV6-5	TRBJ1-4
CASSQESGAGGELFF	TGCGCCAGCAGCCAAGAATCGGGAGCCGGCGGGGAGCTGTTTTTT	15	-	-	TRBV4-3	TRBJ2-2
CASSYSGLNTEAFF	TGTGCCAGCAGTTACTCGGGCTTGAACACTGAAGCTTTCTTT	14	-	-	TRBV6-5	TRBJ1-1
CASSDGARSGNTIYF	TGTGCCAGCAGTGACGGAGCCCGATCTGGAAACACCATATATTTT	15	-	many	TRBV14	TRBJ1-3
CASSYNQAGVGEQYF	TGTGCCAGCAGTTACAATCAAGCGGGAGTAGGCGAGCAGTACTTC	15	TRBD2	-	TRBV6-5	TRBJ2-7
CAWSSRGGNTEAFF	TGTGCCTGGAGTTCCCGCGGGGGAAACACTGAAGCTTTCTTT	14	-	few	TRBV30	TRBJ1-1